The TCR beta chain under discussion was sequenced for a study of human T cells and chemical hapten exposure listed by TCRdb under 2021. Regarding the research as a whole: For sensitization, 2% DPC in acetone was applied to a 2 cm by 2 cm area of upper inner arm skin. Patients additionally received weekly therapeutic DPC doses to the scalp throughout the approximately 25-week study period. Patch testing was done on the upper back using Finn chambers containing 0.01% DPC, and results were scored after 6 days according to International Contact Dermatitis Research Group standards. The mostly female patient cohort included alopecia areata with under or over 50% scalp involvement, alopecia totalis and alopecia universalis. Libraries were pooled for sequencing, and per-sample TCR yields varied mainly because of small differences in library volumes within the pool. In alopecia patients, the study followed how the peripheral blood TCR repertoire changed in vivo over primary and secondary sensitization to diphenylcyclopropenone (DPC), a hapten. Blood samples were taken from patients before sensitization (week 0) and then at 2, 6 and about 24 weeks after DPC sensitization. About 28 alopecia patients gave blood for TCR sequencing at one to four time points (pre-sensitization, 2, 6 and 24 weeks).

As regards this clonotype: It lacks a known antigen. It has no much larger one-base neighbor in the sample; base qualities were not kept.

Results and caveats for the whole study, not just this receptor: Because all patients had alopecia, a presumed autoimmune disease, the immune response of the patients might differ from that of healthy individuals. Repeated subsampling changed both the strength of the expansion versus patch-test correlation and the threshold at which the correlation became significant. Compared with pre-sensitization or healthy control sets, expanded TCRs formed significantly more large CDR3 similarity clusters, which is consistent with antigen-driven responses. DPC sensitization did not change the number of TCRs with a frequency above 1 in 1000, and there was no evidence of changes in global repertoire structure. Patch test score correlated positively with the number of PT1 expanded TCRs, reaching significance at thresholds 8, 16 and 32 but not at 4.

V is shortened by 3 bases, J by 7 bases, and the region joining them spans 7 bases. From the cysteine through the phenylalanine, the CDR3 covers 11 amino acids. This entry keeps only the CDR3 DNA: 33 bases, framed from base 1. CDR1 and CDR2 were assigned from the germline V gene (reference sequence) as SEHNR and FQNEAQ. Library preparation used RACE. The sample was run on a NextSeq 500. During library preparation, unique molecular identifiers were attached to individual cDNA molecules so that TCRs could be counted in a quantitative, reproducible way. From each blood RNA sample, both TCR alpha and TCR beta chains were sequenced. Per the authors' processing: Samples had a median of about 96,000 TCRs, with a range from roughly 20,000 to 690,600. The Decombinator software suite was used to annotate V, J and CDR3 in the TCR reads. To make PS versus PT1 abundance plots, every sample was subsampled to the same number of TCRs (28,000). TCRs were defined as expanded if absent before sensitization and observed at least eight times at the 2-week time point. The public reads were reprocessed in TCRdb via fastp at Q25 and MiXCR, keeping in-frame beta chains. Rows are combined by CDR3 protein, so each entry shows the most common genes and DNA. TCRdb's processing, not the authors', yielded these V and J calls. The sample includes tens of thousands of distinct CDR3 sequences, with approximately 14% observed a single time. The leading ten clones occupy approximately 4.5% of the sample.

This sample's time point label indicates: pre-sensitization, week 0. Interpreted using the paper, the treatment or condition label stands for: therapeutic diphenylcyclopropenone sensitization with weekly scalp DPC. At each patch-test visit, blood was drawn before the patch test was applied. To be eligible, patients had to be aged 18 to 70, diagnosed with alopecia and judged suitable for DPC therapy, while pregnant patients were excluded. Total RNA was isolated from unfractionated whole blood collected in Tempus Blood RNA tubes. The sample in question was whole blood, obtained in connection with sensitization to the hapten diphenylcyclopropenone (DPC). Recombination linked TRBV7-9 to TRBJ2-7, with the D gene call left open. The receptor was isolated from a woman aged 50 to 65 with alopecia areata. Some clones in this sample may be carry-over from other donors' samples. The nucleotide sequence is TGTGCCAGCAGCTTCTTGGGGGAGCAGTACTTC. This yields the protein CASSFLGEQYF.